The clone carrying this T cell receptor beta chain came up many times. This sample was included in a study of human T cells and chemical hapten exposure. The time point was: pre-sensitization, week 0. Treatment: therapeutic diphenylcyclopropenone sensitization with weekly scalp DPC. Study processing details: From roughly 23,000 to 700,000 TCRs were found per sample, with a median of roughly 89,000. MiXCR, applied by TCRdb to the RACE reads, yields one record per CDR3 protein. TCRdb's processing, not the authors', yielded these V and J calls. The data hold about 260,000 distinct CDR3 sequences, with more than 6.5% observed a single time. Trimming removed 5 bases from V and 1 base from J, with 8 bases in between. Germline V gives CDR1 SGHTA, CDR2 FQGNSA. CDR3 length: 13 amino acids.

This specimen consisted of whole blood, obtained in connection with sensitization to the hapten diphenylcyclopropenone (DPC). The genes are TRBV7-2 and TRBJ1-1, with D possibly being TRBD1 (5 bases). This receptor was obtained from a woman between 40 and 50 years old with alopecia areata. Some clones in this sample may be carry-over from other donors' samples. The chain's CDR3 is CASSVQENTEAFF. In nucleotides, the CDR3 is TGTGCCAGCAGCGTACAGGAGAACACTGAAGCTTTCTTT.